This T cell receptor (beta chain) was recovered during a study of cytotoxic CD8 clonotypes in ibrutinib-treated CLL. Germline lookup yields CDR1 SGHTA and CDR2 FQGTGA. The V end lost 4 bases, the J end lost 1 base, and 11 bases lay between the germline ends. The CDR3 contains 15 residues. Data came from immunoSEQ multiplex PCR; TCRdb stores just in-frame clones and leaves some out. This sample carries approximately 84,000 clones, 79% of them seen once, and the ten largest clones take around 4.8%. The clonotype originates from a human donor with chronic lymphocytic leukemia. The V and J genes are TRBV7-3 and TRBJ2-1; a possible D gene is TRBD1 (5 bases). This material consisted of PBMCs, taken after 12 months of ibrutinib treatment. CDR3 loop: CASSSDSLSYNEQFF. The CDR3 DNA sequence: TGTGCCAGCAGCTCCGACAGCCTTTCCTACAATGAGCAGTTCTTC.